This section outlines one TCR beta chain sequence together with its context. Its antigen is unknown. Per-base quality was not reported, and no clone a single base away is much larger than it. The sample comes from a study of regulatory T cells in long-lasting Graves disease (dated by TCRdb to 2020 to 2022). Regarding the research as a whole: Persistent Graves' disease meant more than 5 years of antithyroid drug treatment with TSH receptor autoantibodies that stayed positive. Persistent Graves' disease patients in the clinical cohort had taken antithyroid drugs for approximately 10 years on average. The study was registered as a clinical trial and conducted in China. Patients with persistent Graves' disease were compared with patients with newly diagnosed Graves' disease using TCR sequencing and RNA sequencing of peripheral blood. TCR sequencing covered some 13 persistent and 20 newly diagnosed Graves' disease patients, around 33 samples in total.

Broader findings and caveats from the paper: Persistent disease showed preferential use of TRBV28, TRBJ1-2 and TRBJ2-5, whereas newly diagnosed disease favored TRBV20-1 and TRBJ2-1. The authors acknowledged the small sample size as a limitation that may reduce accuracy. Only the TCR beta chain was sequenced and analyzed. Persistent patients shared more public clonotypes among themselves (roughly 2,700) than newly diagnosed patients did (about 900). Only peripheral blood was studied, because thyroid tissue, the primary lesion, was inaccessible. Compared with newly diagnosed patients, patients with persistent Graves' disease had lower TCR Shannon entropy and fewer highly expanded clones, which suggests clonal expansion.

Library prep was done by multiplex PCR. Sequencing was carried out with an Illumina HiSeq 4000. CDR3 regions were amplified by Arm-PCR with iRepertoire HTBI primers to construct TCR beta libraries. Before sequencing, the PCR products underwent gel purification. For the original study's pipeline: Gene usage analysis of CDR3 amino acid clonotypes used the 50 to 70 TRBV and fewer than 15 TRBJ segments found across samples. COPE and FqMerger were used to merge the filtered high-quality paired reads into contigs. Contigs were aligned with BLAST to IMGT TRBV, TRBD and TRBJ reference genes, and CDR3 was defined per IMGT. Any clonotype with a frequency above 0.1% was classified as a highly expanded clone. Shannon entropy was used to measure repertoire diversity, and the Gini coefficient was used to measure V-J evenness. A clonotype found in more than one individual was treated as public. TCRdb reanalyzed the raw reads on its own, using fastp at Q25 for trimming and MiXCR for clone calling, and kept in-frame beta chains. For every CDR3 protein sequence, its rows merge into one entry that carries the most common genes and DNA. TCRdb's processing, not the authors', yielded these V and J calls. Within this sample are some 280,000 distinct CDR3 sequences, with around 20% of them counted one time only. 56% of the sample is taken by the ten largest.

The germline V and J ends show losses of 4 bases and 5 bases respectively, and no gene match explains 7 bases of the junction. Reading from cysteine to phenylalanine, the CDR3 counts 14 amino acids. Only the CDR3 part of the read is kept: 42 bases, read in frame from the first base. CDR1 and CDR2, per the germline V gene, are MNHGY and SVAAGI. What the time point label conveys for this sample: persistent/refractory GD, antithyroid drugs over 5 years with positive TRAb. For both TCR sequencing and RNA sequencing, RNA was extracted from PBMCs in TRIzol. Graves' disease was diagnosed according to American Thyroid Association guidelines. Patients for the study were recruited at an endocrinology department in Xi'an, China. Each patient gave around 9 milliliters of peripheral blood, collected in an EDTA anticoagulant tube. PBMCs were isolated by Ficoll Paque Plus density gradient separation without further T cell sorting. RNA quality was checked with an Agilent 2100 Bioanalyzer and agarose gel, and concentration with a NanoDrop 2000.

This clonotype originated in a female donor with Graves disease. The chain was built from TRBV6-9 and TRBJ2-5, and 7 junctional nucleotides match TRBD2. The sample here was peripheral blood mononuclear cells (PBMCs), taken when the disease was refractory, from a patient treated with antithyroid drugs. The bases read TGTGCCAGCAGTTGGGAGGGAGGGCCGGAGACCCAGTACTTC. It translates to CASSWEGGPETQYF.